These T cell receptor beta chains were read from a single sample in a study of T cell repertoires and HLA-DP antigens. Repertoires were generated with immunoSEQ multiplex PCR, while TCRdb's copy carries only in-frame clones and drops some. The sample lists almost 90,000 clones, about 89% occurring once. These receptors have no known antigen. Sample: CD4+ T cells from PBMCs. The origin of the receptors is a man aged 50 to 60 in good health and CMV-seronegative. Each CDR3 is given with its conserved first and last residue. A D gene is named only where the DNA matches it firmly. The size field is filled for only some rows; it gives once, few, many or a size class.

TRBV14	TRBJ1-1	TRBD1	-	CASSRTGGNTEAFF	TGTGCCAGCAGCAGAACAGGGGGGAACACTGAAGCTTTCTTT
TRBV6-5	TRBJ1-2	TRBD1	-	CASRKPGQSYGYTF	TGTGCCAGCAGAAAACCGGGACAGAGCTATGGCTACACCTTC
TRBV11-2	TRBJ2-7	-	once	CASSPSGTPPYEQYF	TGTGCCAGCAGTCCCTCCGGGACTCCTCCCTACGAGCAGTACTTC
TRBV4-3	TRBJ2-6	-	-	CASSQEGQTGANVLTF	TGCGCCAGCAGCCAAGAAGGTCAGACTGGGGCCAACGTCCTGACTTTC
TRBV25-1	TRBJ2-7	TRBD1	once	CASSKGARTAYEQYF	TGTGCCAGCAGTAAGGGGGCTCGAACCGCCTACGAGCAGTACTTC
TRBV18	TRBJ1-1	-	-	CASSPQGNTEAFF	TGTGCCAGCTCACCCCAGGGGAACACTGAAGCTTTCTTT
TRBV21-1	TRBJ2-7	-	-	CASSKSLRDAYEQYF	TGTGCCAGCAGCAAAAGTCTCAGGGATGCCTACGAGCAGTACTTC
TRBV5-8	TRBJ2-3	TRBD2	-	CASSLTSIAGGATTDTQYF	TGTGCCAGCAGTCTCACCTCTATAGCGGGGGGGGCAACCACAGATACGCAGTATTTT
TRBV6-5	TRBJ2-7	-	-	CASSDDGEQYF	TGTGCCAGCAGTGATGACGGGGAGCAGTACTTC
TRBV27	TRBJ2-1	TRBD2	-	CASSPGTSGTEQFF	TGTGCCAGCAGTCCTGGGACTAGCGGAACCGAGCAGTTCTTC
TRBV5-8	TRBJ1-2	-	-	CASRKVPGHGYTF	TGTGCCAGCAGAAAAGTTCCAGGGCATGGCTACACCTTC
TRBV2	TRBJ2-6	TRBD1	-	CASREIGQGSSGANVLTF	TGTGCCAGCAGAGAGATCGGACAGGGCTCGTCCGGGGCCAACGTCCTGACTTTC
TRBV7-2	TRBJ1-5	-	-	CASSQGSLSNQPQHF	TGTGCCAGCAGCCAAGGGAGCTTAAGCAATCAGCCCCAGCATTTT
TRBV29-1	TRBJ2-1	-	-	CSVHPGGGSYNEQFF	TGCAGCGTTCACCCAGGGGGAGGCTCCTACAATGAGCAGTTCTTC
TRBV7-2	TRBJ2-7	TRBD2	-	CASSFSGSYEQYF	TGTGCCAGCAGTTTTAGCGGGTCCTACGAGCAGTACTTC
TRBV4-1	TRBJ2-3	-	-	CASSQVIVKSTDTQYF	TGCGCCAGCAGCCAAGTAATAGTGAAAAGCACAGATACGCAGTATTTT
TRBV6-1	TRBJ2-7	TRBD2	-	CASSEATSGRPYEQYF	TGTGCCAGCAGTGAAGCGACTAGCGGGAGACCCTACGAGCAGTACTTC
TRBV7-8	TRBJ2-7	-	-	CASEVRQGLYEQYF	TGTGCCAGCGAAGTTCGGCAGGGGCTCTACGAGCAGTACTTC
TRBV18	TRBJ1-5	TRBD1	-	CASSPGRQGAQPQHF	TGTGCCAGCTCACCGGGGAGACAGGGCGCCCAGCCCCAGCATTTT
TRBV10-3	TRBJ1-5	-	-	CAISEASGNNQPQHF	TGTGCCATCAGTGAGGCGTCGGGGAACAATCAGCCCCAGCATTTT
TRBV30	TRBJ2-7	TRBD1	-	CAWSGRIPGQGFYEQYF	TGTGCCTGGAGTGGAAGAATACCGGGACAGGGGTTTTACGAGCAGTACTTC
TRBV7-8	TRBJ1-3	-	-	CASSYRGSGNTIYF	TGTGCCAGCAGCTATAGGGGTTCTGGAAACACCATATATTTT
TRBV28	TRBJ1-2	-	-	CASSPDWLYGYTF	TGTGCCAGCAGCCCAGACTGGCTCTATGGCTACACCTTC
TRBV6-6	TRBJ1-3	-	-	CASTDAVAGNTIYF	TGTGCCAGCACGGACGCGGTCGCTGGAAACACCATATATTTT
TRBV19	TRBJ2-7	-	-	CASSIGLDYEQYF	TGTGCCAGTAGTATAGGACTAGACTACGAGCAGTACTTC
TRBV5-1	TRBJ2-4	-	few	CASSRQGGNIQYF	TGCGCCAGCAGCCGTCAGGGGGGAAACATTCAGTACTTC
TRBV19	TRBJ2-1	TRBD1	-	CASSIEGTGEQFF	TGTGCCAGTAGTATAGAAGGGACAGGTGAGCAGTTCTTC
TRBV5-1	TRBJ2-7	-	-	CASSFGQSTYEQYF	TGCGCCAGCAGCTTCGGTCAGTCAACCTACGAGCAGTACTTC
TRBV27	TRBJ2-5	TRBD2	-	CASSLTSGRQETQYF	TGTGCCAGCAGTTTGACTAGCGGACGGCAAGAGACCCAGTACTTC
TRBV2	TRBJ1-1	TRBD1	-	CASSAPGQGAGEAFF	TGTGCCAGCAGTGCCCCGGGACAGGGGGCAGGTGAAGCTTTCTTT
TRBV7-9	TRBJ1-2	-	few	CASSLDSGDGYTF	TGTGCCAGCAGCTTAGATTCGGGGGATGGCTACACCTTC
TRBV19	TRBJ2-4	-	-	CASSTPTLAKNIQYF	TGTGCCAGTAGTACCCCTACTTTAGCCAAAAACATTCAGTACTTC
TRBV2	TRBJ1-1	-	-	CASTQMNTEAFF	TGTGCCAGCACCCAGATGAACACTGAAGCTTTCTTT
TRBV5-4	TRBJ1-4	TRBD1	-	CASSLGQGGANEKLFF	TGTGCCAGCAGCCTCGGACAGGGAGGAGCTAATGAAAAACTGTTTTTT
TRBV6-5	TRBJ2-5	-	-	CASRQSGGSQETQYF	TGTGCCAGCAGGCAGTCAGGGGGGTCCCAAGAGACCCAGTACTTC
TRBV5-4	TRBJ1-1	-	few	CASSSPSQVNTEAFF	TGTGCCAGCAGCTCCCCATCACAGGTGAACACTGAAGCTTTCTTT
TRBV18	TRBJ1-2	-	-	CASSPVEDSNYGYTF	TGTGCCAGCTCACCAGTAGAGGACAGTAACTATGGCTACACCTTC
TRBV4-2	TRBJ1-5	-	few	CASSRPQHF	TGTGCCAGCAGCCGGCCCCAGCATTTT
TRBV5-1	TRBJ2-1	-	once	CASSFSNAGYNEQFF	TGCGCCAGCAGCTTCTCGAACGCCGGCTACAATGAGCAGTTCTTC
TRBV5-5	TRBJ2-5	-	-	CASSLGPAKETQYF	TGTGCCAGCAGCTTGGGCCCAGCTAAAGAGACCCAGTACTTC
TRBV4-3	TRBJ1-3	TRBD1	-	CASSLTTGSSGNTIYF	TGCGCCAGCAGCCTAACGACAGGGAGCTCTGGAAACACCATATATTTT
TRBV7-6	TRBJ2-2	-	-	CASRVLAVGELFF	TGTGCCAGCAGGGTACTAGCTGTCGGGGAGCTGTTTTTT
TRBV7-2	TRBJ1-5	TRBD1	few	CASSRGTGGRQPQHF	TGTGCCAGCAGCCGCGGGACAGGGGGCCGTCAGCCCCAGCATTTT